A single sample gave rise to the 2 T cell receptor beta chains below, sequenced in a study of regulatory T cells in long-lasting Graves disease. Arm-PCR of CDR3 regions and iRepertoire HTBI primers were used to build TCR beta libraries. Via MiXCR, TCRdb re-called the multiplex PCR reads, giving one row per CDR3 protein. The sample holds fewer than 600,000 distinct CDR3 sequences; approximately 23% are singletons and the top ten take about 12%. Time point given: persistent/refractory GD, antithyroid drugs over 5 years with positive TRAb. Researchers made the TCR library from RNA that was extracted from PBMCs. The sequencing here drew on peripheral blood mononuclear cells (PBMCs), taken when the disease was refractory, from a patient treated with antithyroid drugs. All receptors derive from a female donor with Graves disease.

On this clonotype: It may be a read error: a sequence one base away is much more abundant. This chain links TRBV15 with TRBJ2-7; 7 bases line up with TRBD2. Trimming took 10 bases from V and 2 from J; bases not matched to a gene: 11. This CDR3 contains 14 residues. The germline CDR1 and CDR2 sequences are LNHNV and YYDKDF (reference sequence). The CDR3 protein is CASTPWGGTYEQYF. Written as DNA, the CDR3 is TGTGCCAGCACCCCCTGGGGGGGGACCTACGAGCAGTACTTC.

The rearrangement joins TRBV10-3 to TRBJ1-5; TRBD1 is a possible D gene (5 bases). From germline, CDR1 is ENHRY and CDR2 SYGVKD. V was trimmed by 3 bases and J by 1 base, leaving 13 bases between them. CDR3 size: 16 residues. This CDR3 is CAISDRVGMSNQPQHF. The CDR3 coding sequence is TGTGCCATCAGTGACAGGGTGGGAATGAGCAATCAGCCCCAGCATTTT.